These T cell receptor beta chains were read from a single sample in a study of shared clonotypes between healthy human individuals. Sequencing used immunoSEQ multiplex PCR; TCRdb keeps in-frame clones, though not all of them. The repertoire consists of around 1,100,000 clones, with 60% to 80% occurring once and the leading ten covering about 0.94%. The specimen sequenced was memory CD4+ T cells from PBMCs. The origin of the receptors is a man between 18 and 35 years old in good health. Some clones in this sample may be carry-over from other donors' samples. The CDR3 runs from the conserved cysteine through the conserved F or W. Each record gives: clone size, V gene, J gene, D gene, CDR3 protein, CDR3 DNA. D genes are given only for firm matches. Rows give clone size only sometimes, using once, few, many, or a class for an expanded clone.

size: NA
V: TRBV5-1
J: TRBJ2-7
D: TRBD2
CDR3: CASSLGGLAGETEQYF
DNA: TGCGCCAGCAGCTTGGGGGGGCTAGCGGGAGAAACCGAGCAGTACTTC

size: NA
V: TRBV4-3
J: TRBJ2-7
D: NA
CDR3: CASSQDFEGAYYEQYF
DNA: TGCGCCAGCAGCCAAGATTTCGAAGGGGCATACTACGAGCAGTACTTC

size: NA
V: TRBV2
J: TRBJ2-4
D: NA
CDR3: CASSGTAAAPAIQYF
DNA: TGTGCCAGCAGTGGGACAGCCGCCGCGCCGGCCATTCAGTACTTC

size: few
V: TRBV30
J: TRBJ1-5
D: NA
CDR3: CAWSPSSNQPQHF
DNA: TGTGCCTGGAGTCCGTCAAGCAATCAGCCCCAGCATTTT

size: NA
V: TRBV5-1
J: TRBJ2-5
D: NA
CDR3: CASSLNTGKETQYF
DNA: TGCGCCAGCAGCCTAAACACAGGGAAAGAGACCCAGTACTTC

size: NA
V: TRBV4-1
J: TRBJ1-5
D: NA
CDR3: CASSQDRQSYSNQPQHF
DNA: TGCGCCAGCAGCCAAGATAGACAGAGTTATAGCAATCAGCCCCAGCATTTT

size: NA
V: TRBV11-2
J: TRBJ2-3
D: TRBD1
CDR3: CASSLQGQGTDTQYF
DNA: TGTGCCAGCAGCCTACAGGGGCAGGGCACAGATACGCAGTATTTT

size: NA
V: TRBV27
J: TRBJ2-2
D: NA
CDR3: CASSPVVANTGELFF
DNA: TGTGCCAGCTCCCCCGTGGTAGCGAACACCGGGGAGCTGTTTTTT

size: NA
V: TRBV7-3
J: TRBJ2-7
D: NA
CDR3: CASSLGPPPSEQYF
DNA: TGTGCCAGCAGCTTAGGACCGCCCCCCTCCGAGCAGTACTTC

size: NA
V: TRBV4-1
J: TRBJ2-3
D: NA
CDR3: CASSQDLGGTDTQYF
DNA: TGCGCCAGCAGCCAAGATCTGGGGGGCACAGATACGCAGTATTTT

size: NA
V: TRBV7-2
J: TRBJ2-7
D: NA
CDR3: CASSLSGTNYEQYF
DNA: TGTGCCAGCAGCCTATCCGGGACAAACTACGAGCAGTACTTC

size: NA
V: TRBV7-9
J: TRBJ2-3
D: NA
CDR3: CASSLSSTTDTQYF
DNA: TGTGCCAGCAGCCTCTCTTCCACCACAGATACGCAGTATTTT

size: NA
V: TRBV7-2
J: TRBJ2-5
D: NA
CDR3: CASSPANSLGAQYF
DNA: TGTGCCAGCAGCCCAGCAAACTCTTTGGGGGCCCAGTACTTC

size: NA
V: TRBV6-5
J: TRBJ2-3
D: NA
CDR3: CASRFASTDTQYF
DNA: TGTGCCAGCAGATTCGCGAGCACAGATACGCAGTATTTT

size: NA
V: TRBV7-3
J: TRBJ1-1
D: NA
CDR3: CASSLSPGNTEAFF
DNA: TGTGCCAGCAGCTTATCCCCGGGTAACACTGAAGCTTTCTTT

size: NA
V: TRBV7-9
J: TRBJ1-2
D: NA
CDR3: CASSFWGGGYTF
DNA: TGTGCCAGCAGCTTCTGGGGAGGTGGCTACACCTTC

size: NA
V: TRBV7-2
J: TRBJ2-6
D: NA
CDR3: CASSLVGPSGANVLTF
DNA: TGTGCCAGCAGCTTAGTAGGTCCCTCTGGGGCCAACGTCCTGACTTTC

size: NA
V: TRBV5-1
J: TRBJ1-2
D: NA
CDR3: CASSLGSWASAGYTF
DNA: TGCGCCAGCAGCTTGGGGTCTTGGGCCTCTGCCGGCTACACCTTC

size: NA
V: TRBV2
J: TRBJ2-2
D: TRBD2
CDR3: CASRGLAGAVGELFF
DNA: TGTGCCAGCCGAGGGCTAGCGGGAGCGGTCGGGGAGCTGTTTTTT

size: NA
V: TRBV7-2
J: TRBJ2-1
D: TRBD2
CDR3: CASSRTGGRAAYNEQFF
DNA: TGTGCCAGCAGCCGGACGGGGGGGAGGGCGGCCTACAATGAGCAGTTCTTC